This T cell receptor beta chain was retrieved from a study of blood T cell repertoires in COVID-19. Whole-study context: Samples of COVID-19 (acute and convalescent) were obtained from the United States, Italy and Spain. The analysed material was cDNA or gDNA that came from T cells, B-cell-depleted T cells, or PBMCs.

This clone has only one observation. In the authors' workflow: Estimation of nucleated cell counts relied on the amplification of reference gene primers. The protocol was immunoSEQ multiplex PCR, while the TCRdb copy is restricted to in-frame clones and leaves out a portion. D and trimming come from the DNA, and the V and J calls and clone size come from that table. The data contain about 20,000 clones, approximately 79% of them seen just once; the ten biggest clones take up just over 55%. This CDR3 has 15 amino acids. Trimming at V came to 4 bases and at J to 4 bases, leaving 10 bases not matched to a gene. Germline V gives CDR1 SQVTM, CDR2 ANQGSEA.

The TCR comes from a man older than 75 with acute or convalescent COVID-19. This rearrangement joins TRBV29-1 to TRBJ2-3, with 8 bases aligning to TRBD2. Material for sequencing was peripheral blood. The CDR3: CSVGLAFVLADTQYF. In DNA, the CDR3 is TGCAGCGTTGGACTAGCGTTTGTTTTAGCAGATACGCAGTATTTT.